The text below deals with one T cell receptor beta chain. The sample is drawn from a study of regulatory T cells in long-lasting Graves disease. V shed 3 bases and J 1 base; nucleotides not matched to a gene: 1. From germline, CDR1 is LNHDA and CDR2 SQIVND (reference sequence). The CDR3 is made up of 16 amino acids. Combining iRepertoire HTBI primers with Arm-PCR of CDR3 regions, the authors built TCR beta libraries. Using its own MiXCR run on the multiplex PCR reads, TCRdb lists one record per CDR3 protein. Of 300,000 to 400,000 distinct CDR3 sequences listed, around 17% are singletons. The time point is: newly diagnosed GD, antithyroid drugs for less than 3 months. Making the TCR library involved RNA that had been extracted from PBMCs. The sample was also reused in another study, on T cells in Graves' hyperthyroidism and ophthalmopathy. That source adds: Initially, a first-round RT-PCR of the TCR CDR3 employed the HTBI primer set.

The specimen was peripheral blood mononuclear cells (PBMCs), collected at new diagnosis, from a patient treated with antithyroid drugs. The clonotype originates from a man aged 40-49 years with Graves disease. The genes are TRBV19 and TRBJ2-2; 11 bases fit TRBD2. CDR3 nucleotides: TGTGCCAGTAGTATCGGACTAGCGGGGAACACCGGGGAGCTGTTTTTT. Protein product: CASSIGLAGNTGELFF. The complete variable domain, with remaining parts taken from reference TRBV19 and TRBJ2-2, reads DGGITQSPKYLFRKEGQNVTLSCEQNLNHDAMYWYRQDPGQGLRLIYYSQIVNDFQKGDIAEGYSVSREKKESFPLTVTSAQKNPTAFYLCASSIGLAGNTGELFFGEGSRLTVL.